Each of the 12 T cell receptor beta chains below was sequenced from the same sample in a study of cytomegalovirus exposure and HLA in healthy donors. PCR primers comprised 60 Vbeta and 13 Jbeta primers. The repertoire was sequenced with immunoSEQ multiplex PCR; TCRdb's copy has only in-frame clones and lacks some. The repertoire includes approximately 220,000 clones, approximately 80% of them detected once, and roughly 0.7% sits in the top ten. Sequences were obtained from PBMCs. The receptors were gathered from a boy aged 2-9 years in good health and CMV-seronegative.

This chain links TRBV7-3 with TRBJ2-3; unclear D gene. The germline V gene has CDR1 SGHTA and CDR2 FQGTGA. V lost 5 bases and J 4 bases, leaving 16 bases between the germline ends. The CDR3 contains 15 residues. In DNA, the CDR3 is TGTGCCAGCAGCCCAATTGGGTCTGCGGCAGATACGCAGTATTTT. It specifies CASSPIGSAADTQYF.

The sample holds a few counts of this clone. The V call is TRBV6-5, the J call TRBJ2-7; TRBD1 agrees at 7 bases. Germline-derived CDR1 and CDR2 are MNHEY and SVGAGI. V shed 6 bases and J 4 bases; nucleotides not matched to a gene: 9. The CDR3 length is 14 residues. The CDR3 sequence: CASSPGQSLYEQYF. The CDR3 DNA is TGTGCCAGCAGCCCGGGACAGAGCCTATACGAGCAGTACTTC.

This chain connects TRBV7-9 to TRBJ1-2; TRBD1 agrees at 8 bases. Germline CDR1 reads SEHNR; CDR2 reads FQNEAQ (reference sequence). The CDR3 spans 16 residues. Unmatched junction bases numbered 12, after V lost 5 bases and J lost 4 bases. The CDR3 here is CASSGGTGGGLYGYTF. The CDR3 nucleotides are TGTGCCAGCAGCGGAGGGACAGGAGGGGGACTCTATGGCTACACCTTC.

The V call is TRBV2, the J call TRBJ1-4; no reliable D call. V was trimmed by 4 bases and J by 0 bases, leaving 15 bases between them. This CDR3 is 17 amino acids long. The V gene's germline CDR1 is SNHLY and CDR2 FYNNEI. The CDR3 coding sequence is TGTGCCAGCAGTGGTCCGTCAACGGGGTCAACTAATGAAAAACTGTTTTTT. Its protein is CASSGPSTGSTNEKLFF.

The chain recombines TRBV7-8 with TRBJ1-1, with TRBD1 identical over 7 bases. The germline V gene has CDR1 SGHVS and CDR2 FQNEAQ. CDR3 length equals 14 residues. Trimming removed 5 bases from V and 2 bases from J; junction bases left unmatched: 5. CDR3 protein: CASSHYRGNTEAFF. The CDR3 coding sequence is TGTGCCAGCAGCCATTACAGGGGCAACACTGAAGCTTTCTTT.

This chain links TRBV4-2 with TRBJ2-2, with TRBD1 matching 8 bases. Looked up from germline, CDR1 is LGHNA and CDR2 is YNFKEQ. The CDR3 is made up of 15 amino acids. J was trimmed by 8 bases and V by 4 bases; bases with no gene match: 9. The CDR3 region has the DNA TGTGCCAGCAGCCTCAGGACAGGGCAATTAGGGGAGCTGTTTTTT. Its protein is CASSLRTGQLGELFF.

The genes are TRBV21-1 and TRBJ2-2; no DNA check was done on the table's D call, TRBD1. TRBV21-1 is a pseudogene. CDR3 length: 16 residues. The DNA of the CDR3 is TGTGCCAGCAAGTCGACGGGACAGGGGAAGACCGGGGAGCTGTTTTTT. Translating gives CASKSTGQGKTGELFF.

The chain recombines TRBV11-2 with TRBJ2-7; 7 bases agree with TRBD1. J gave up 3 bases and V 3 bases, and 2 bases lay outside the gene matches. CDR1 and CDR2 (germline): SGHAT, FQNNGV. The CDR3 totals 13 residues. For the CDR3, the DNA is TGTGCCAGCAGCTTTCACAGGGGCTACGAGCAGTACTTC. Its translation: CASSFHRGYEQYF.

The chain employs TRBV5-1 and TRBJ1-2, with TRBD1 matching over 11 bases. Unmatched junction bases numbered 6, after V lost 3 bases and J lost 5 bases. CDR1 and CDR2 (germline): SGHRS, YFSETQ. This CDR3 region has 15 residues. CDR3 loop: CASSSWTGGQYGYTF. CDR3 coding DNA: TGCGCCAGCAGCTCTTGGACAGGGGGCCAGTATGGCTACACCTTC.

The chain has TRBV7-2 and TRBJ2-7, with 13 bases that match TRBD2. The germline gives CDR1 SGHTA, CDR2 FQGNSA. The CDR3 is made up of 18 amino acids. Losses at the gene ends were 1 base for V and 7 bases for J; bases not matched to a gene: 13. The CDR3 bases are TGTGCCAGCAGCTTAGAGGGACTAGCGGGGAACCCAACGGAGGAGCAGTACTTC. This codes for CASSLEGLAGNPTEEQYF.

V and J are TRBV2 and TRBJ1-4, with a possible D match to TRBD1 (5 bases). Germline CDR1 reads SNHLY; CDR2 reads FYNNEI. The CDR3 has 18 residues. With 3 bases removed from V and 5 bases from J, the gap between germline ends came to 22 bases. The CDR3 sequence: CASSDPTEADSGNEKLFF. CDR3 nucleotide sequence: TGTGCCAGCAGTGACCCAACAGAGGCCGACAGCGGGAATGAAAAACTGTTTTTT.

This sequence joins TRBV9 and TRBJ2-1; D perhaps matches TRBD1 (5 bases). This CDR3 region has 13 residues. CDR1 and CDR2 from the germline V gene are SGDLS and YYNGEE. V lost 0 bases, J lost 7 bases, and 8 bases lay in between. The chain's CDR3 is CASSVGTRNEQFF. The CDR3 DNA follows: TGTGCCAGCAGCGTAGGGACAAGGAATGAGCAGTTCTTC.